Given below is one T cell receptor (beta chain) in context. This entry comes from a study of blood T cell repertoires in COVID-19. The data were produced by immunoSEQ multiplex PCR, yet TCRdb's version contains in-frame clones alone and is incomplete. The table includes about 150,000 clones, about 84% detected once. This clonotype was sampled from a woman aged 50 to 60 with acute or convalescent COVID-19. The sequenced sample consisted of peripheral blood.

CDR3 sequence reads: CASSSGDSTDTQYF. CDR3 bases: TGTGCCAGCAGCTCCGGTGATAGCACAGATACGCAGTATTTT. The chain is built from TRBV7-2 and TRBJ2-3; D unclear. In germline, CDR1 is SGHTA, CDR2 FQGNSA. The CDR3 contains 14 residues. With 4 bases removed from V and 0 bases from J, the gap between germline ends came to 8 bases.